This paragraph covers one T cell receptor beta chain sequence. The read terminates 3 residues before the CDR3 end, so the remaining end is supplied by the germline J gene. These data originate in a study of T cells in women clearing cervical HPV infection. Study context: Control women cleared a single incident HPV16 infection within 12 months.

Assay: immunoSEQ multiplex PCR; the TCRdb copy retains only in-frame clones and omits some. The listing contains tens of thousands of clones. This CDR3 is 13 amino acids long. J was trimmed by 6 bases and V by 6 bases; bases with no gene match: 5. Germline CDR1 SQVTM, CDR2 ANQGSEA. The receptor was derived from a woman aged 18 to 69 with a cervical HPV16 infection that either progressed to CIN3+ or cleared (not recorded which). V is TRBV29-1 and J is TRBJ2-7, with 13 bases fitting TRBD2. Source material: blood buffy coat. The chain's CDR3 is CSVRLAGGGEQYF. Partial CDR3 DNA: TGCAGCGTGCGACTAGCGGGAGGAGGCGAG.